Listed here are 30 T cell receptor beta chains from one sample, sequenced in a study of regulatory T cells in long-lasting Graves disease. Time point described: newly diagnosed GD, antithyroid drugs for less than 3 months. PBMCs provided the RNA from which the TCR library was made. Library construction for TCR beta used iRepertoire HTBI primers and Arm-PCR of CDR3 regions. TCRdb re-derived calls from the multiplex PCR reads in MiXCR, one entry per CDR3 protein. The sample consists of about 210,000 distinct CDR3 sequences, around 19% of them appearing once. The sample was also reused in another study, on T cells in Graves' hyperthyroidism and ophthalmopathy.

The source material was peripheral blood mononuclear cells (PBMCs), sampled at new diagnosis, from a patient treated with antithyroid drugs. These receptors originate from a woman in her thirties with Graves disease.

The rearrangement uses TRBV7-2 and TRBJ1-1, with 9 bases fitting TRBD1. The CDR3 has 17 amino acids. Germline V gene sequence: CDR1 SGHTA, CDR2 FQGNSA. J lost 6 bases, V lost 4 bases, and 15 bases had no gene match. CDR3 region: CASSSPGMGTGIAEAFF. The CDR3 DNA follows: TGTGCCAGCAGCTCGCCGGGGATGGGGACAGGGATAGCTGAAGCTTTCTTT.

The rearrangement links TRBV28 to TRBJ2-7, with TRBD2 identical over 8 bases. The CDR3 runs to 17 residues. Germline assignment: CDR1 MDHEN and CDR2 SYDVKM. V lost 7 bases, J lost 2 bases, and 16 bases stayed unmatched. This CDR3 reads CASTLSGTRHSAYEQYF. CDR3 bases: TGTGCCAGCACCCTTAGCGGGACGCGACATAGCGCCTACGAGCAGTACTTC.

This clonotype was observed at least ten times. V and J are TRBV5-1 and TRBJ2-7; D unclear. The length of the CDR3 is 14 residues. Trimming removed 4 bases at V and 3 bases at J, with 14 bases between. Germline CDR1 SGHRS, CDR2 YFSETQ. CDR3 coding DNA: TGCGCCAGCAGCACGGCCACACCGGTCTACGAGCAGTACTTC. Protein product: CASSTATPVYEQYF.

This clonotype was seen many times. The V gene is TRBV10-3, the J gene TRBJ1-5; 7 positions match TRBD1. V shed 3 bases and J 1 base; nucleotides not matched to a gene: 3. The CDR3 extends over 15 amino acids. The V gene's germline CDR1 is ENHRY and CDR2 SYGVKD. CDR3 residues: CAISDRQGSNQPQHF. The CDR3 DNA reads as TGTGCCATCAGTGACAGACAGGGAAGCAATCAGCCCCAGCATTTT.

A remark on this clonotype: A read error may account for a junction end that differs from germline. The chain carries TRBV11-2 and TRBJ1-2, with 9 nucleotides matching TRBD1. The V gene's germline CDR1 is SGHAT and CDR2 FQNNGV. This CDR3 has 18 residues. CDR3 sequence: CASSTLRGTGNTLYGCTF. In nucleotides, the CDR3 is TGTGCCAGCAGCACACTTCGGGGGACAGGGAACACTCTCTATGGCTGCACCTTC.

This clonotype showed up many times. The chain carries TRBV6-1 and TRBJ2-5; tentative D call: TRBD1 (6 bases). This CDR3 is built from 16 residues. Germline loops: CDR1 MNHNS, CDR2 SASEGT. V lost 5 bases to trimming and J lost 3 bases, with 19 bases between them. The CDR3 sequence is CASSPLRQDREETQYF. DNA for the CDR3: TGTGCCAGCAGTCCCCTAAGACAGGATAGAGAAGAGACCCAGTACTTC.

This clonotype was counted a few times. A far larger clone is a single base away, which makes a read error likely. CDR3: CASSGLLPHQPQHF. The CDR3 coding sequence is TGTGCCAGCAGTGGGCTTTTACCCCATCAGCCCCAGCATTTT. The gene calls are TRBV12-3 or TRBV12-4 and TRBJ1-5, with D uncertain. This CDR3 region has 14 residues. V was pared by 5 bases and J by 5 bases, with 13 bases between.

At least ten counts were recorded for this clonotype. The V call is TRBV19, the J call TRBJ1-2; tentatively, D is TRBD1 (5 bases). The V gene's germline CDR1 is LNHDA and CDR2 SQIVND (reference sequence). The germline V and J ends were trimmed by 5 bases and 6 bases, with 22 bases remaining between them. This CDR3 is built from 16 residues. This chain's CDR3 is CASSLRDGILSNGYTF. CDR3 bases: TGTGCCAGTAGTCTCCGGGACGGCATTCTTTCTAATGGCTACACCTTC. Full variable domain (rest looked up from reference TRBV19 and TRBJ1-2): DGGITQSPKYLFRKEGQNVTLSCEQNLNHDAMYWYRQDPGQGLRLIYYSQIVNDFQKGDIAEGYSVSREKKESFPLTVTSAQKNPTAFYLCASSLRDGILSNGYTFGSGTRLTVV.

The table lists this clonotype with many counts. The chain couples TRBV10-2 to TRBJ2-2; the D is unclear. This CDR3 region has 14 residues. Germline CDR1 and CDR2: WSHSY and SAAADI. V was pared by 1 base and J by 6 bases, with 9 bases between. The CDR3 nucleotides are TGCGCCAGCAGTGAGTTAGGCCAGTCCGGGGAGCTGTTTTTT. Encoded protein: CASSELGQSGELFF.

This clonotype was seen at least ten times. The V and J genes are TRBV28 and TRBJ1-1; D gene unclear. This CDR3 spans 14 amino acids. Trimming pared 5 bases from V and 0 bases from J, leaving 10 bases between. The germline CDR1 and CDR2 sequences are MDHEN and SYDVKM. As DNA, the CDR3 is TGTGCCAGCAGTCCACCGAATTTGAACACTGAAGCTTTCTTT. Translating gives CASSPPNLNTEAFF.

This clonotype was seen only once. The chain links TRBV29-1 to TRBJ2-4, with D perhaps given as TRBD1 or TRBD2 (5 bases each). This CDR3 spans 13 amino acids. V lost 6 bases, J lost 3 bases, and 12 bases lay in between. Germline loops: CDR1 SQVTM, CDR2 ANQGSEA. The CDR3 nucleotides read TGCAGCGTAGACCGGGACCTCAAAAACATTCAGTACTTC. This translates into CSVDRDLKNIQYF.

The chain uses TRBV3-1 and TRBJ2-3; 9 bases line up with TRBD2. CDR3 size: 15 residues. CDR1 and CDR2 from the germline V gene are LGHDT and YNNKEL (reference sequence). Trimming took 4 bases from V and 6 from J; bases not matched to a gene: 8. The DNA for the CDR3 is TGTGCCAGCAGCCGATTAGCGGGGGCTGCGGATACGCAGTATTTT. This translates into CASSRLAGAADTQYF.

The chain carries TRBV7-9 and TRBJ2-5; 7 bases match TRBD2. The CDR3 spans 15 residues. Trimming took 2 bases from V and 5 from J; bases not matched to a gene: 8. Germline lookup yields CDR1 SEHNR and CDR2 FQNEAQ (reference sequence). The CDR3, as DNA: TGTGCCAGCAGCTTATTAGGCGGGAGTGGCGAGACCCAGTACTTC. Its protein is CASSLLGGSGETQYF.

Of note for this clonotype: It is likely a read error: a sequence one base away is far more abundant. The chain uses TRBV2 and TRBJ2-1; 8 bases agree with TRBD2. V lost 3 bases, J lost 10 bases, and 14 bases stayed unmatched. The CDR3 length is 16 residues. Germline lookup yields CDR1 SNHLY and CDR2 FYNNEI. This CDR3 reads CASSDLASSGRVEQFF. The CDR3 nucleotides are TGTGCCAGCAGTGATTTGGCCTCGAGCGGGAGAGTCGAGCAGTTCTTC. The entire variable domain, with the rest obtained from reference TRBV2 and TRBJ2-1, is as follows: EPEVTQTPSHQVTQMGQEVILRCVPISNHLYFYWYRQILGQKVEFLVSFYNNEISEKSEIFDDQFSVERPDGSNFTLKIRSTKLEDSAMYFCASSDLASSGRVEQFFGPGTRLTVL.

This clonotype was picked up a small number of times. Since a far larger clone is one base different, this is likely a read error. The V gene is TRBV15, the J gene TRBJ2-3, with D perhaps being TRBD1 or TRBD2 (5 bases each). Trimming shortened V by 10 bases and J by 1 base, and 33 bases separated the two germline ends. The CDR3 consists of 20 residues. Germline-derived CDR1 and CDR2 are LNHNV and YYDKDF (reference sequence). CDR3 nucleotides: TGTGCCAGCAGTGAAGCCCGACTCTGGGGGTTCGAGGGCCGCACAGATACGCAGTATTTT. It codes for CASSEARLWGFEGRTDTQYF.

This clonotype was seen ten or more times. The genes are TRBV6-1 and TRBJ2-1, with D possibly called TRBD1 or TRBD2 (5 bases each). This CDR3 region has 15 residues. In germline, CDR1 is MNHNS, CDR2 SASEGT. V was pared by 6 bases and J by 4 bases, with 16 bases between. The CDR3 here is CASSTRQTHYNEQFF. In DNA, the CDR3 is TGTGCCAGCAGCACTAGACAGACACATTACAATGAGCAGTTCTTC.

At least ten counts were recorded for this clonotype. The rearrangement links TRBV2 to TRBJ1-1; D remains unclear. The CDR3 is made up of 14 amino acids. Germline V gene sequence: CDR1 SNHLY, CDR2 FYNNEI. Trimming pared 4 bases from V and 0 bases from J, leaving 9 bases between. CDR3: CASSGQDVNTEAFF. CDR3 sequence (DNA): TGTGCCAGCAGTGGGCAGGACGTGAACACTGAAGCTTTCTTT. Full variable domain (outside the CDR3, taken from reference TRBV2 and TRBJ1-1): EPEVTQTPSHQVTQMGQEVILRCVPISNHLYFYWYRQILGQKVEFLVSFYNNEISEKSEIFDDQFSVERPDGSNFTLKIRSTKLEDSAMYFCASSGQDVNTEAFFGQGTRLTVV.

This clonotype was seen at least ten times. The V gene is TRBV11-2, the J gene TRBJ2-7; D might be TRBD2 (5 bases). This CDR3 comprises 14 residues. CDR1 SGHAT and CDR2 FQNNGV come from the germline V gene. The germline V and J ends were trimmed by 5 bases and 0 bases, with 11 bases remaining between them. The CDR3 loop is CASSRTGSSYEQYF. CDR3 bases: TGTGCCAGCAGCCGGACGGGGAGCTCCTACGAGCAGTACTTC.

This clonotype was detected many times. CDR3 amino acids: CASLFHGGHYYEQYF. CDR3 DNA sequence: TGTGCCAGCTTATTCCATGGGGGACACTACTACGAGCAGTACTTC. This sequence joins TRBV6-1 and TRBJ2-7; D may be TRBD1 (6 bases). Trimming removed 8 bases from V and 3 bases from J, with 20 bases in between. CDR1 is MNHNS, CDR2 SASEGT, per germline. CDR3 length: 15 residues.

In its sample, this clonotype was seen many times. The rearrangement links TRBV19 to TRBJ1-1; D gene unclear. The CDR3 length is 13 residues. Germline V lookup: CDR1 LNHDA, CDR2 SQIVND (reference sequence). The V end was cut by 5 bases, the J end by 3 bases, with 10 bases between. The CDR3 DNA is TGTGCCAGTAGTCCAGCTTTGGACACTGAAGCTTTCTTT. It yields the protein CASSPALDTEAFF.

This clonotype occurred a few times. This sequence joins TRBV20-1 and TRBJ1-1; D not certain. V lost 5 bases and J lost 11, with 18 bases in between. Germline V gene sequence: CDR1 DFQATT, CDR2 SNEGSKA (reference sequence). The CDR3 covers 12 residues. The CDR3 coding sequence is TGCAGTGCTCCCCCCGGTCGGGTGCGGGCTTTCTTT. Residues: CSAPPGRVRAFF.

The chain couples TRBV7-8 to TRBJ1-1, with D uncertain. The germline CDR1 and CDR2 sequences are SGHVS and FQNEAQ. Trimming removed 0 bases from V and 1 base from J, with 9 bases in between. The CDR3 runs to 15 residues. CDR3 in amino acids: CASSLAPGPNTEAFF. DNA of the CDR3: TGTGCCAGCAGCTTAGCTCCGGGCCCGAACACTGAAGCTTTCTTT. The entire variable domain, with the rest obtained from reference TRBV7-8 and TRBJ1-1, is as follows: GAGVSQSPRYKVAKRGQDVALRCDPISGHVSLFWYQQALGQGPEFLTYFQNEAQLDKSGLPSDRFFAERPEGSVSTLKIQRTQQEDSAVYLCASSLAPGPNTEAFFGQGTRLTVV.

This chain uses TRBV10-3 with TRBJ1-1, with D perhaps matching TRBD1 (5 bases). The germline V gene has CDR1 ENHRY and CDR2 SYGVKD. The CDR3 extends over 15 amino acids. The V and J ends lost 6 bases and 4 bases respectively, with 18 bases between them. The CDR3 DNA sequence: TGTGCCATCAGCCTCGGAGCTTCAGGGAGCACTGAAGCTTTCTTT. Amino acids: CAISLGASGSTEAFF.

This clonotype was recorded at least ten times. The chain has TRBV20-1 and TRBJ2-7; 12 nucleotides match TRBD2. Germline CDR1 DFQATT, CDR2 SNEGSKA (reference sequence). The CDR3 covers 15 residues. With 4 bases clipped from V and 2 bases from J, the junction kept 6 bases outside the gene matches. CDR3 DNA: TGCAGTGCTACTGGACTAGCGGGGAAGACCTACGAGCAGTACTTC. Protein product: CSATGLAGKTYEQYF.

This clonotype appeared many times. The rearrangement joins TRBV27 to TRBJ1-5, with TRBD1 as a possible D gene (6 bases). The V gene lost 8 bases and the J gene lost 3 bases, with 17 bases spanning the gap. Germline-derived CDR1 and CDR2 are MNHEY and SMNVEV (reference sequence). CDR3 length: 15 residues. The CDR3: CASSTTRDINQPQHF. The CDR3 DNA follows: TGTGCCAGCTCGACCACACGGGACATCAATCAGCCCCAGCATTTT.

The count of this clonotype is one. The chain couples TRBV12-3 or TRBV12-4 to TRBJ1-5, with 10 nucleotides matching TRBD1. Unmatched junction bases numbered 17, after V lost 7 bases and J lost 2 bases. The CDR3 has 19 amino acids. For the CDR3, the DNA is TGTGCCAGCAATCGGGCCCCGAGAACCGGGACAGGGGGCAATCAGCCCCAGCATTTT. It specifies CASNRAPRTGTGGNQPQHF.

The table lists this clonotype with many counts. V is TRBV20-1 and J is TRBJ2-2; the D is unclear. The V gene's germline CDR1 is DFQATT and CDR2 SNEGSKA (reference sequence). The CDR3 has 15 residues. V was cut by 1 base and J by 0 bases, with 9 bases left in between. DNA for the CDR3: TGCAGTGCTAGAGGTCCAGCAACGAACACCGGGGAGCTGTTTTTT. It yields the protein CSARGPATNTGELFF.

This clonotype has ten or more counts. The V gene is TRBV10-3, the J gene TRBJ2-7; unclear D gene. Germline V gives CDR1 ENHRY, CDR2 SYGVKD. V dropped 8 bases and J dropped 2 bases, with 13 bases sitting between them. This CDR3 comprises 13 residues. The CDR3 reads CAIGEDHTYEQYF. DNA for the CDR3: TGTGCCATCGGCGAGGACCATACCTACGAGCAGTACTTC.

This clonotype was observed at least ten times. The chain uses TRBV19 and TRBJ1-1, with no clear D. Trimming removed 7 bases from V and 2 bases from J, with 14 bases in between. The CDR3 has 14 residues. The germline V gene has CDR1 LNHDA and CDR2 SQIVND (reference sequence). CDR3 sequence reads: CASTPGGPNTEAFF. The CDR3 DNA is TGTGCCAGTACCCCCGGCGGGCCCAACACTGAAGCTTTCTTT.

The chain links TRBV6-1 to TRBJ2-7; 11 bases are shared with TRBD2. V shed 6 bases and J 4 bases; nucleotides not matched to a gene: 8. The germline gives CDR1 MNHNS, CDR2 SASEGT. The CDR3 is 15 amino acids. The CDR3 region is CASSPTSGSWYEQYF. The DNA of the CDR3 is TGTGCCAGCAGCCCAACTAGCGGGAGTTGGTACGAGCAGTACTTC.